This TCR beta chain is drawn from a study of human T cells and chemical hapten exposure. The library tagged each cDNA molecule with unique molecular identifiers. Via MiXCR, TCRdb re-called the RACE reads, giving one row per CDR3 protein. The table lists more than 75,000 distinct CDR3 sequences, roughly 9.1% of them singletons. Time point specified: pre-sensitization, week 0. As to treatment: therapeutic diphenylcyclopropenone sensitization with weekly scalp DPC. The table lists this clonotype with many counts. The receptor comes from a woman between 40 and 50 years old with alopecia areata. Some clones in this sample may be carry-over from other donors' samples. This material consisted of whole blood, taken in connection with sensitization to the hapten diphenylcyclopropenone (DPC).

As DNA, the CDR3 is TGTGCCAGCAGCCCAAGGGGGGCAAACACTGAAGCTTTCTTT. Protein sequence: CASSPRGANTEAFF. The chain links TRBV3-1 to TRBJ1-1, with a possible D match to TRBD1 (6 bases). CDR1 and CDR2 (germline): LGHDT, YNNKEL (reference sequence). This CDR3 is 14 amino acids long. V lost 4 bases to trimming and J lost 2 bases, with 11 bases between them. The variable domain in full, completed from reference TRBV3-1 and TRBJ1-1, reads DTAVSQTPKYLVTQMGNDKSIKCEQNLGHDTMYWYKQDSKKFLKIMFSYNNKELIINETVPNRFSPKSPDKAHLNLHINSLELGDSAVYFCASSPRGANTEAFFGQGTRLTVV.